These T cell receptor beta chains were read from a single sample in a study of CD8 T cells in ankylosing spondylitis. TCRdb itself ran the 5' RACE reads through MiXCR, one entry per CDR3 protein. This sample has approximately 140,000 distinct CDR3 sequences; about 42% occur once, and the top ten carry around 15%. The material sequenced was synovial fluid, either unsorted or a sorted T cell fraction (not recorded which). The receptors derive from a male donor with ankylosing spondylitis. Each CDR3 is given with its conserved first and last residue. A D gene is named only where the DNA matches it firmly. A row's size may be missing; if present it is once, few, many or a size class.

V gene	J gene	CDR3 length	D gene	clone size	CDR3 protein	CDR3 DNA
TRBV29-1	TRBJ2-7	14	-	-	CSVQGKKSSYEQYF	TGCAGCGTTCAAGGGAAGAAAAGCTCCTACGAGCAGTACTTC
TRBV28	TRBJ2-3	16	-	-	CASSYSTVYPTDTQYF	TGTGCCAGCAGTTACTCGACAGTGTACCCCACAGATACGCAGTATTTT
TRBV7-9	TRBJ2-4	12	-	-	CASSGRDNIQYF	TGTGCCAGCAGCGGCAGGGATAACATTCAGTACTTC
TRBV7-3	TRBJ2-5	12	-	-	CAKLRGAETQYF	TGTGCCAAACTCAGGGGTGCTGAGACCCAGTACTTC
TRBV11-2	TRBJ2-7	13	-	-	CASSLVIQGEQYF	TGTGCCAGCAGCTTAGTTATCCAGGGAGAGCAGTACTTC
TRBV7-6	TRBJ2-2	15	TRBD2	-	CASKLAGVGPGELFF	TGTGCCAGCAAGTTAGCGGGAGTTGGCCCCGGGGAGCTGTTTTTT
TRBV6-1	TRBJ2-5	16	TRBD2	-	CASSRPTSGGWKTQYF	TGTGCCAGCAGTCGCCCGACTAGCGGGGGTTGGAAGACCCAGTACTTC
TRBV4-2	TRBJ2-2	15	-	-	CASSQDMARTGELFF	TGTGCCAGCAGCCAAGATATGGCAAGAACCGGGGAGCTGTTTTTT
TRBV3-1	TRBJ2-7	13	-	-	CASSQVGLREQYF	TGTGCCAGCAGCCAAGTAGGACTCCGAGAGCAGTACTTC
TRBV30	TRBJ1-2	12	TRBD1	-	CATETGVYGYTF	TGTGCCACGGAAACAGGGGTATATGGCTACACCTTC
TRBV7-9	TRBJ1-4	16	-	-	CASSGQTGDSNEKLFF	TGTGCCAGCAGCGGCCAGACAGGCGACTCTAATGAAAAACTGTTTTTT
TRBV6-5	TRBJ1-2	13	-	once	CASSCSDTHSYTF	TGTGCCAGCAGTTGCTCAGACACCCATAGCTACACCTTC
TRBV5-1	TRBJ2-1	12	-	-	CASSRTANEQFF	TGCGCCAGCAGTCGGACTGCCAATGAACAGTTCTTC
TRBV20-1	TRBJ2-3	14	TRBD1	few	CSANRDRPLLTQYF	TGCAGTGCTAACCGGGACAGACCCCTCTTGACGCAGTATTTT
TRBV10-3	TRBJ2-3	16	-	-	CAISESNRHVADTQYF	TGTGCCATCAGTGAGTCGAATCGGCATGTAGCAGATACGCAGTATTTT
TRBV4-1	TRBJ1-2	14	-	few	CASSQEPKDYGYTF	TGCGCCAGCAGCCAAGAACCCAAGGACTATGGCTACACCTTC
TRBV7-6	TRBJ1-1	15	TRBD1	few	CASSSRQGSNTEAFF	TGTGCCAGCAGCTCCCGACAGGGATCGAACACTGAAGCTTTCTTT
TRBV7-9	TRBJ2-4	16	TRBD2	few	CASSPLLTSTQNIQYF	TGTGCCAGCAGCCCGCTCTTGACTAGCACCCAAAACATTCAGTACTTC
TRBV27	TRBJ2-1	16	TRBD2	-	CASSAGLAGVYNEQFF	TGTGCCAGCAGTGCTGGACTAGCGGGAGTGTACAATGAGCAGTTCTTC
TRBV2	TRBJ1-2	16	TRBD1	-	CASSGRRGQGIQGYTF	TGTGCCAGCAGTGGGAGGAGAGGACAGGGAATACAAGGCTACACCTTC
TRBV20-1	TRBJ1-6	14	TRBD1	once	CSAKPGQGGSPLHF	TGCAGTGCTAAACCGGGACAGGGGGGATCACCCCTCCACTTT
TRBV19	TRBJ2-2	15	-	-	CASSIEGHNTGELFF	TGTGCCAGTAGTATCGAAGGACACAACACCGGGGAGCTGTTTTTT
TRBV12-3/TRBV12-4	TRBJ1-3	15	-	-	CASSTTDSSGNTIYF	TGTGCCAGCAGCACGACTGATAGCTCTGGAAACACCATATATTTT
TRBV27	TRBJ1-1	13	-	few	CASSLTWNTEAFF	TGTGCCAGCAGTTTAACCTGGAACACTGAAGCTTTCTTT
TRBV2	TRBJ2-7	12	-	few	CASSLTPAEQYF	TGTGCCAGCAGTTTGACACCGGCCGAGCAGTACTTC
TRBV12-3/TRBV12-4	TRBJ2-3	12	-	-	CASTLGGHTQYF	TGTGCCAGCACCCTGGGGGGACATACGCAGTATTTT
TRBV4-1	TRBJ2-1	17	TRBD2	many	CASSQDRLAGDSDEQFF	TGCGCCAGCAGCCAAGATCGACTAGCGGGAGATAGTGATGAGCAGTTCTTC
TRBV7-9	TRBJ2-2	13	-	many	CASSLSVTGELFF	TGTGCCAGCAGCTTATCGGTGACCGGGGAGCTGTTTTTT
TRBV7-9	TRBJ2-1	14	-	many	CASSQRVENNEQFF	TGTGCCAGCAGCCAGCGAGTTGAGAACAATGAGCAGTTCTTC
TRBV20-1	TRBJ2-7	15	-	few	CSARLLSGDSYEQYF	TGCAGTGCTAGACTCCTTAGCGGGGACAGCTACGAGCAGTACTTC
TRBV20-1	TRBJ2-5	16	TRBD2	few	CSARRLAGPIQETQYF	TGCAGTGCTAGGAGACTAGCGGGCCCAATCCAAGAGACCCAGTACTTC
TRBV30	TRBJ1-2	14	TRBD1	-	CAWSATGSLYGYTF	TGTGCCTGGAGTGCGACAGGGTCTTTGTATGGCTACACCTTC
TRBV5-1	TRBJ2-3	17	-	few	CASSLVEQPSSTDTQYF	TGCGCCAGCAGCTTAGTAGAACAGCCCTCTAGCACAGATACGCAGTATTTT
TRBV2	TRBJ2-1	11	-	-	CASSDRNEQFF	TGTGCCAGCAGTGACCGCAATGAGCAGTTCTTC
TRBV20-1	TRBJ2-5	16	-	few	CSARDPALGDQETQYF	TGCAGTGCTAGAGATCCCGCTCTAGGGGACCAAGAGACCCAGTACTTC
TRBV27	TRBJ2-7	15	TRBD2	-	CASSLSGESSYEQYF	TGTGCCAGCAGTTTGAGCGGGGAAAGCTCCTACGAGCAGTACTTC
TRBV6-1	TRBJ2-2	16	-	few	CASSADGGWGAGELFF	TGTGCCAGCAGTGCGGACGGAGGCTGGGGAGCCGGGGAGCTGTTTTTT
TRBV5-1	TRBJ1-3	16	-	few	CASSPPAGADGNTIYF	TGCGCCAGCAGCCCTCCCGCCGGGGCAGATGGAAACACCATATATTTT
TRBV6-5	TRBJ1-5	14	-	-	CASSYGGSNQPQHF	TGTGCCAGCAGTTATGGGGGTAGCAATCAGCCCCAGCATTTT
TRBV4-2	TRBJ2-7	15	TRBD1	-	CASSQTGTGFYEQYF	TGTGCCAGCAGCCAAACCGGGACAGGCTTCTACGAGCAGTACTTC
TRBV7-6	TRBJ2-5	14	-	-	CASSFIASAETQYF	TGTGCCAGCAGCTTCATCGCAAGTGCGGAGACCCAGTACTTC